This TCR beta chain comes out of a study of cytomegalovirus exposure and HLA in healthy donors. In the case of this clone: Its antigen is undetermined.

Study observations and caveats: A few chains linked to CMV were shown in vitro to be specific for CMV antigens. Sequences of the TCR beta chain were said to predict the HLA-A and HLA-B alleles of most subjects accurately. Previous analysis showed most TCR beta V segments were productive about 90% or about 30% of the time. A later analysis showed TCR association rates differing by HLA locus, peaking at DRB1 and lowest at HLA-C.

Researchers ran the PCR with 60 Vbeta and 13 Jbeta primers. Libraries were prepared by immunoSEQ multiplex PCR; TCRdb keeps only in-frame clonotypes and omits some of them. The sample has about 260,000 clones; roughly four fifths are singletons. With 7 bases clipped from V and 7 bases from J, the junction kept 7 bases outside the gene matches. Per germline, CDR1 MDHEN and CDR2 SYDVKM. The CDR3 extends over 15 amino acids. The genes are TRBV28 and TRBJ1-6; TRBD1 matches 10 bases. This TCR derives from a woman in her 40s in good health and CMV-seropositive. The material sequenced was PBMCs. CDR3: CASIGTGVINSPLHF. CDR3 coding DNA: TGTGCCAGCATTGGGACAGGGGTCATCAATTCACCCCTCCACTTT.